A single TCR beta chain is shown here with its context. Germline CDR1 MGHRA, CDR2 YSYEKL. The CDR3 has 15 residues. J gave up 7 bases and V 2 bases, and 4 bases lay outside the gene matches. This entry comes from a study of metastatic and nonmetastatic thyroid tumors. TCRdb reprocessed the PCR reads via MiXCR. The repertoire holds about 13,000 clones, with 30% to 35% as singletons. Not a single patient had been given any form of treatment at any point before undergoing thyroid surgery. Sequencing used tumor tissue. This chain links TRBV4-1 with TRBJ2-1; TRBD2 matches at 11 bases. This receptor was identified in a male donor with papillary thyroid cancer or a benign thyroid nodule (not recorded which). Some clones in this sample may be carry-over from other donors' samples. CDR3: CASSQLAGGQNEQFF. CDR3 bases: TGCGCCAGCAGCCAACTAGCGGGGGGCCAGAATGAGCAGTTCTTC.